This T cell receptor (beta chain) was profiled in a study of cytomegalovirus exposure and HLA in healthy donors. CDR1 is MNHEY, CDR2 SMNVEV, per germline (reference sequence). This CDR3 has 16 residues. V dropped 2 bases and J dropped 5; count of bases not matched to a gene: 11. PCR primers comprised 60 Vbeta and 13 Jbeta primers. TCRdb's table, derived via immunoSEQ multiplex PCR, lists solely in-frame clones and lacks some. The table lists 150,000 to 200,000 clones, 70% to 80% of them singletons. The sample taken for sequencing was PBMCs. This sequence was found in a woman in her forties or fifties in good health and CMV-seronegative. J is TRBJ2-7 and V is TRBV27; 8 nucleotides match TRBD1. The CDR3 DNA reads TGTGCCAGCAGTTTAAGGGTGCGACAGGGGATCGACGAGCAGTACTTC. It yields the protein CASSLRVRQGIDEQYF.